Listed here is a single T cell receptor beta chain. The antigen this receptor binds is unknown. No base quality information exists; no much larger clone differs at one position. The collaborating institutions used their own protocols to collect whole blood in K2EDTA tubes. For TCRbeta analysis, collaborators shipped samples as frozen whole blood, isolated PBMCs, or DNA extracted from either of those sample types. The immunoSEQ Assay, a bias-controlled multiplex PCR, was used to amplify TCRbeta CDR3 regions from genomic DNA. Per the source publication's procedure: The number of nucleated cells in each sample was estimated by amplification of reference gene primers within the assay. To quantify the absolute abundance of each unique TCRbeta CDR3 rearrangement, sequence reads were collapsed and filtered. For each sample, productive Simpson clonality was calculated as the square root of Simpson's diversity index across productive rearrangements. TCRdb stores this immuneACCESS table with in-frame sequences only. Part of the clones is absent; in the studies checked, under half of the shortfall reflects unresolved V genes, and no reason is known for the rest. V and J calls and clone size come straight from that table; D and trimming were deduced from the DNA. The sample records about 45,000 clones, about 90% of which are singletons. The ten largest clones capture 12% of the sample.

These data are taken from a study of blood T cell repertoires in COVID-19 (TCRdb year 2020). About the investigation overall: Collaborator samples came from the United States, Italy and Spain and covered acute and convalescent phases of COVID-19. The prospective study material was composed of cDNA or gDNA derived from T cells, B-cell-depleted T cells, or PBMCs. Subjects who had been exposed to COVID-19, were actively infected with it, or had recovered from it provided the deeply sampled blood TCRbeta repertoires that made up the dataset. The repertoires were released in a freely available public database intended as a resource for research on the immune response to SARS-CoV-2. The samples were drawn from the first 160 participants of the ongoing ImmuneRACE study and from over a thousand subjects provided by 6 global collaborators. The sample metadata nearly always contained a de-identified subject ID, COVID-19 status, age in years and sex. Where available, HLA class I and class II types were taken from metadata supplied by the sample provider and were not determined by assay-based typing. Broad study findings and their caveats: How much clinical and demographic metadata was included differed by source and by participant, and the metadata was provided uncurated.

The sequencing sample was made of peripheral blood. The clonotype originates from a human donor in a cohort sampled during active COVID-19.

CDR3 region: CASSPFQRGGDTQYF. The sequence in DNA is TGTGCCAGCAGCCCCTTCCAGCGGGGGGGAGATACGCAGTATTTT. The chain couples TRBV7-9 to TRBJ2-3; a stretch of 10 junction bases matches TRBD2. Clipping removes 5 bases from V and 5 bases from J, with 7 as the unmatched junction base count. The germline V gene (reference sequence) specifies SEHNR as CDR1 and FQNEAQ as CDR2. The CDR3, from cysteine to phenylalanine, totals 15 residues. Of the read, only the CDR3 DNA is kept; its 45 bases are in frame from base 1.